What follows are 19 T cell receptor beta chains derived from one specimen sequenced in a study of post-analysis software for immune sequencing data. The study, taken as a whole, reports: Five or six TRBV segments, TRBV5-6, TRBV5-1 and TRBV20-1 among them, were found more frequent in patients than controls.

TCR beta cDNA libraries included unique molecular identifiers. TCRdb reprocessed the PCR reads with MiXCR, giving one entry per CDR3 protein. The sample records 650,000 to 850,000 distinct CDR3 sequences, around 45% being singletons. These receptors' targets are unknown. The sample consisted of blood. The receptor source for this set is a girl aged 10-17 years with multiple sclerosis.

This clonotype came up a few times. The V gene is TRBV9, the J gene TRBJ2-3; possibly TRBD1 for D (5 bases). The CDR3 covers 17 residues. Germline V gene lookup returns CDR1 SGDLS and CDR2 YYNGEE. The V and J ends lost 0 bases and 0 bases respectively, with 14 bases between them. CDR3 DNA: TGTGCCAGCAGCGTAGGAAGACAGCCCCGGAGCACAGATACGCAGTATTTT. Amino acid sequence: CASSVGRQPRSTDTQYF.

The J gene is TRBJ2-7, the V gene TRBV6-6, with D unclear. This CDR3 is built from 15 residues. Germline assignment: CDR1 MNHNY and CDR2 SVGAGI (reference sequence). The V end lost 10 bases, the J end lost 2 bases, and 21 bases lay between the germline ends. This CDR3 is CATLDSRTRTYEQYF. CDR3 bases: TGTGCCACTCTGGATAGCAGAACCAGGACCTACGAGCAGTACTTC.

In its sample, this clonotype was seen a few times. V usage is TRBV13 and J usage is TRBJ2-1; the match to TRBD1 covers 9 bases. Germline V gene lookup returns CDR1 PRHDT and CDR2 FYEKMQ (reference sequence). Losses at the gene ends were 0 bases for V and 8 bases for J; bases not matched to a gene: 11. This CDR3 is 17 amino acids long. Here the CDR3 DNA reads TGTGCCAGCAGCTTAGGCCTGGGACAGGGAGTTATGGATGAGCAGTTCTTC. This encodes CASSLGLGQGVMDEQFF.

The chain links TRBV9 to TRBJ1-6; no clear D gene. The V gene's germline CDR1 is SGDLS and CDR2 YYNGEE. The CDR3 extends over 14 amino acids. The V and J ends lost 0 bases and 2 bases respectively, with 3 bases between them. CDR3 sequence: CASSVGAYNSPLHF. The CDR3 nucleotides are TGTGCCAGCAGCGTAGGGGCCTATAATTCACCCCTCCACTTT.

This clonotype was picked up a small number of times. The chain uses TRBV30 and TRBJ2-1; 15 bases align to TRBD2. V was pared by 5 bases and J by 9 bases, with 2 bases of the junction left unmatched. Per the germline V gene, CDR1 is GTSNPN and CDR2 is SVGIG (reference sequence). This CDR3 spans 13 amino acids. The CDR3 spells CAWGLAGGREQFF. The CDR3 DNA sequence: TGTGCCTGGGGACTAGCGGGAGGGCGTGAGCAGTTCTTC.

The gene calls are TRBV11-3 and TRBJ2-3; D possibly corresponds to TRBD2 (6 bases). Trimming shortened V by 2 bases and J by 6 bases, and 15 bases separated the two germline ends. Germline V gene data show CDR1 as SGHNT and CDR2 as YENEEA. The CDR3 length is 15 residues. CDR3 sequence: CASSLPPGLADTQYF. The DNA for the CDR3 is TGTGCCAGCAGCTTACCCCCGGGACTTGCCGATACGCAGTATTTT. Filled out from reference TRBV11-3 and TRBJ2-3, the complete variable domain reads EAGVVQSPRYKIIEKKQPVAFWCNPISGHNTLYWYLQNLGQGPELLIRYENEEAVDDSQLPKDRFSAERLKGVDSTLKIQPAELGDSAVYLCASSLPPGLADTQYFGPGTRLTVL.

The rearrangement uses TRBV13 and TRBJ2-1; TRBD1 matches 10 bases. The CDR3 totals 16 residues. V was pared by 5 bases and J by 3 bases, with 7 bases of the junction left unmatched. The germline V gene has CDR1 PRHDT and CDR2 FYEKMQ (reference sequence). The CDR3 loop reads CASSPYGQGGYNEQFF. Here the CDR3 DNA reads TGTGCCAGCAGCCCCTACGGACAGGGGGGCTACAATGAGCAGTTCTTC.

This clonotype was detected only a few times. V gene TRBV10-1 combines with J gene TRBJ2-4; D is ambiguous. Germline CDR1 WNHNN, CDR2 SYGVQD (reference sequence). CDR3 size: 13 residues. Trimming removed 6 bases from V and 8 bases from J, with 14 bases in between. The CDR3 region has the DNA TGCGCCAGCAGCGAAGGGCCGGGTGACATTCAGTACTTC. Its protein is CASSEGPGDIQYF.

This clonotype was seen a few times. Written as DNA, the CDR3 is TGTGCCAGCAGCTCAGGAGGACAGGTGAACATTCAGTACTTC. Amino acids: CASSSGGQVNIQYF. The chain recombines TRBV7-2 with TRBJ2-4; 7 positions agree with TRBD1. Germline CDR1 and CDR2: SGHTA and FQGNSA. V lost 4 bases and J lost 7; bases outside the gene matches: 7. The CDR3 loop spans 14 amino acids.

The chain couples TRBV2 to TRBJ2-7, with 10 nucleotides matching TRBD2. The CDR3 length is 15 residues. V lost 2 bases, J lost 6 bases, and 7 bases stayed unmatched. Looked up from germline, CDR1 is SNHLY and CDR2 is FYNNEI. The CDR3 DNA reads TGTGCCAGCAGTGAACGGCTAGCGGGAGACGGCGAGCAGTACTTC. Translation: CASSERLAGDGEQYF.

This chain joins TRBV20-1 and TRBJ2-5, with D tentatively TRBD1 or TRBD2 (5 bases each). Looked up from germline, CDR1 is DFQATT and CDR2 is SNEGSKA (reference sequence). Trimming removed 0 bases at V and 5 bases at J, with 19 bases between. This CDR3 is built from 16 residues. The CDR3 sequence is CSARDHWGSNGETQYF. DNA of the CDR3: TGCAGTGCTAGAGATCACTGGGGGAGTAACGGGGAGACCCAGTACTTC.

This chain connects TRBV6-5 to TRBJ2-1, with 9 bases matching TRBD2. Germline assignment: CDR1 MNHEY and CDR2 SVGAGI. The CDR3 runs to 16 residues. The V gene end was trimmed by 0 bases and the J gene end by 5 bases; junction bases not matched to a gene: 5. This CDR3 reads CASSYSVAGVNNEQFF. CDR3 in DNA: TGTGCCAGCAGTTACTCGGTAGCGGGAGTAAACAATGAGCAGTTCTTC.

Only a few counts were recorded for this clonotype. The chain joins TRBV7-9 to TRBJ2-1; unclear D gene. This CDR3 spans 13 amino acids. With 11 bases removed from V and 0 bases from J, the gap between germline ends came to 11 bases. CDR1 SEHNR and CDR2 FQNEAQ come from the germline V gene (reference sequence). As DNA, the CDR3 is TGTGCCTACCTAGGGCCCTCCTACAATGAGCAGTTCTTC. Residues: CAYLGPSYNEQFF.

This clonotype was seen a few times. V usage is TRBV11-2 and J usage is TRBJ2-7; 8 nucleotides agree with TRBD1. Germline values: CDR1 SGHAT, CDR2 FQNNGV. Losses at the gene ends were 1 base for V and 5 bases for J; bases not matched to a gene: 7. CDR3 length equals 15 residues. The CDR3 sequence: CASSLADREWDEQYF. The CDR3 nucleotides read TGTGCCAGCAGCTTAGCGGACAGGGAATGGGACGAGCAGTACTTC.

Regarding this clonotype: Mismatch with germline at one junction end may stem from a read error. The rearrangement uses TRBV20-1 and TRBJ2-7; 9 bases map to TRBD2. Germline V lookup: CDR1 DFQATT, CDR2 SNEGSKA (reference sequence). The length of the CDR3 is 16 residues. CDR3 nucleotide sequence: TGCGGTGCTAGAGATGGGGGAGTAGCGGGAGCTTGGGAGCAGTACTTC. Its translation: CGARDGGVAGAWEQYF.

The chain links TRBV24-1 to TRBJ2-1, with TRBD2 matching over 7 bases. The CDR3 totals 14 residues. The ends lost 9 bases at V and 8 bases at J; junction bases unmatched: 12. Per the germline V gene, CDR1 is KGHDR and CDR2 is SFDVKD. The CDR3 DNA sequence: TGTGCCACCGATGAGGGTAGCGGGTTCGATGAGCAGTTCTTC. It is translated as CATDEGSGFDEQFF.

V gene TRBV30 combines with J gene TRBJ2-1, with 7 positions matching TRBD1. The CDR3 contains 14 residues. The J segment lost 1 base and the V segment lost 4 bases, leaving 4 bases of the junction unmatched. Germline V gene sequence: CDR1 GTSNPN, CDR2 SVGIG (reference sequence). In DNA form, the CDR3 reads TGTGCCTGGATCCCAGGGGGATCCTACAATGAGCAGTTCTTC. It encodes CAWIPGGSYNEQFF. The variable domain in full, with the rest retrieved from reference TRBV30 and TRBJ2-1, is SQTIHQWPATLVQPVGSPLSLECTVEGTSNPNLYWYRQAAGRGLQLLFYSVGIGQISSEVPQNLSASRPQDRQFILSSKKLLLSDSGFYLCAWIPGGSYNEQFFGPGTRLTVL.

This chain joins TRBV27 and TRBJ2-1; 8 bases fit TRBD2. V was pared by 5 bases and J by 7 bases, with 19 bases of the junction left unmatched. The CDR3 spans 18 residues. The germline gives CDR1 MNHEY, CDR2 SMNVEV (reference sequence). Written as DNA, the CDR3 is TGTGCCAGCAGTGAAATACTACTCACTAGCGGAGGGAGGAATGAGCAGTTCTTC. This codes for CASSEILLTSGGRNEQFF.

Ten or more counts support this clonotype. The chain carries TRBV11-1 and TRBJ2-5, with D possibly being TRBD1 (5 bases). V lost 2 bases, J lost 3 bases, and 13 bases lay in between. The CDR3 has 15 amino acids. CDR1 is SGHAT and CDR2 is FQDESV in the germline V gene (reference sequence). The CDR3, as DNA: TGTGCCAGCAGCTTAAGGTTTGGCAGGGAAGAGACCCAGTACTTC. As protein: CASSLRFGREETQYF.